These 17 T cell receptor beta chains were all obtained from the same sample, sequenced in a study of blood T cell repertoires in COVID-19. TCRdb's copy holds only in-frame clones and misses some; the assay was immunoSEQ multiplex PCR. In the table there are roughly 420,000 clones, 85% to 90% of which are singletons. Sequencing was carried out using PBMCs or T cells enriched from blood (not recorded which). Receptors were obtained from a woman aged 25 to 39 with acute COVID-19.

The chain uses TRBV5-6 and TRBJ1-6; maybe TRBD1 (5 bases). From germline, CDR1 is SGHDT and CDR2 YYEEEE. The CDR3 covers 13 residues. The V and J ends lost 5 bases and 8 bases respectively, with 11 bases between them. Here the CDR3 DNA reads TGTGCCAGCAGAGAACGGGGGGATTCACCCCTCCACTTT. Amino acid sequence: CASRERGDSPLHF.

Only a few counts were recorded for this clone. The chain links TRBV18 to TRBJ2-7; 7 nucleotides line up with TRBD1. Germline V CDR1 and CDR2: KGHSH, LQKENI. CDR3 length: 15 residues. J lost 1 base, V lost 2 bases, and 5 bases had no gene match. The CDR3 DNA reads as TGTGCCAGCTCACCATCAAGGGACAGATCCTACGAGCAGTACTTC. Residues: CASSPSRDRSYEQYF.

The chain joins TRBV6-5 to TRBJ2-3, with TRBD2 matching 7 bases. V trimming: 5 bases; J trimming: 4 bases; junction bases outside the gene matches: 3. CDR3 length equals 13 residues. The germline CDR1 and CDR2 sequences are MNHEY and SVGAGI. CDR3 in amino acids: CASSPLAADTQYF. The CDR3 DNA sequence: TGTGCCAGCAGTCCCCTAGCGGCAGATACGCAGTATTTT.

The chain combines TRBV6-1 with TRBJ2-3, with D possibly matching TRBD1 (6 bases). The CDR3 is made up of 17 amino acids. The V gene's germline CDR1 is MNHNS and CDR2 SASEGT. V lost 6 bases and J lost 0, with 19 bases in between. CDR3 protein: CASSELYGTLSTDTQYF. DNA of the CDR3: TGTGCCAGCAGCGAACTTTACGGGACACTTAGCACAGATACGCAGTATTTT.

CDR3 nucleotides: TGTGCCAGCAGTATGACCAGGGGGCCTAGCGAGCAGTACTTC. The encoded protein is CASSMTRGPSEQYF. V and J are TRBV6-2 or TRBV6-3 and TRBJ2-7, with 8 bases fitting TRBD1. Germline-derived CDR1 and CDR2 are MNHEY and SVGEGT. The trim removed 5 bases at V and 6 bases at J, leaving 9 bases unmatched. The CDR3 length is 14 residues.

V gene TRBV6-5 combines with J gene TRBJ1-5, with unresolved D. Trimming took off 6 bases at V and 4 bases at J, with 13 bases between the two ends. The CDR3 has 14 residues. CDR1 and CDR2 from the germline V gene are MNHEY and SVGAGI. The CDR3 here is CASRSHRNNQPQHF. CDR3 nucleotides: TGTGCCAGCAGGTCTCACAGAAATAATCAGCCCCAGCATTTT.

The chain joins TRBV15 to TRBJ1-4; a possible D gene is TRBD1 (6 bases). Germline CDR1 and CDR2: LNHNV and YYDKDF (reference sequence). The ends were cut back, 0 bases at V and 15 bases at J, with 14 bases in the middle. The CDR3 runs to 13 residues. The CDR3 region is CATSRDETGSLFF. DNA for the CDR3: TGTGCCACCAGCAGAGATGAGACAGGTTCGTTGTTTTTT.

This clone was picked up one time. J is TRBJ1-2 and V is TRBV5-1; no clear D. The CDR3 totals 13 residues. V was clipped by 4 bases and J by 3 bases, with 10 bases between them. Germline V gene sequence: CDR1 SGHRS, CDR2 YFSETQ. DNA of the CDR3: TGCGCCAGCAGCCTAACAGCAGACTATGGCTACACCTTC. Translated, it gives CASSLTADYGYTF.

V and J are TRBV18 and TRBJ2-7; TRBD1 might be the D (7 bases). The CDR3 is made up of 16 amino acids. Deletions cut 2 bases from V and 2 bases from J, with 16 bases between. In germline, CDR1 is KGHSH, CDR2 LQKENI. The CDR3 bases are TGTGCCAGCTCACCAAATGGGCAGGGGGGCACCTACGAGCAGTACTTC. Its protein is CASSPNGQGGTYEQYF.

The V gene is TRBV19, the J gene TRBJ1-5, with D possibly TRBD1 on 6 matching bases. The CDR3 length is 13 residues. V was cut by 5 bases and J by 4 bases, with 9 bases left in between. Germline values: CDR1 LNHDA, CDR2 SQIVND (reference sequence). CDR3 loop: CASSPDRNQPQHF. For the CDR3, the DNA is TGTGCCAGTAGTCCGGACAGAAATCAGCCCCAGCATTTT.

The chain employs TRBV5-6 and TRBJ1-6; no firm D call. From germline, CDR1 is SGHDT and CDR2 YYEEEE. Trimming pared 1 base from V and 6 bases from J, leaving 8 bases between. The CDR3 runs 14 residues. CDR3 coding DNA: TGTGCCAGCAGCTTGACAAGAATTAATTCACCCCTCCACTTT. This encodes CASSLTRINSPLHF.

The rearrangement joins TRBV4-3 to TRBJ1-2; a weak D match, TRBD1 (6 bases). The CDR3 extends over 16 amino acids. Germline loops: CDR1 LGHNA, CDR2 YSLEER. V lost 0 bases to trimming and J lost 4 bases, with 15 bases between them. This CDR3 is CASSQDYYSGVYGYTF. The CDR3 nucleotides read TGCGCCAGCAGCCAAGACTATTACTCAGGGGTCTATGGCTACACCTTC.

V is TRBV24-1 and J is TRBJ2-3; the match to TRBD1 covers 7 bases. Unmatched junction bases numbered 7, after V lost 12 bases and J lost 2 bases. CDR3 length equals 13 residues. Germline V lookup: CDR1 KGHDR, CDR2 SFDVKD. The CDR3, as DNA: TGTGCCTCGGGACAGATAGACACAGATACGCAGTATTTT. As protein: CASGQIDTDTQYF.

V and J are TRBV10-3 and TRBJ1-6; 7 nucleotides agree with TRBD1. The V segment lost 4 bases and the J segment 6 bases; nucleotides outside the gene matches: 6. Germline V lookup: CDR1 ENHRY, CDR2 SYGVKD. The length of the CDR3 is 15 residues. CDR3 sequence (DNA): TGTGCCATCAGTGGAGGGGACAGCTCTAATTCACCCCTCCACTTT. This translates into CAISGGDSSNSPLHF.

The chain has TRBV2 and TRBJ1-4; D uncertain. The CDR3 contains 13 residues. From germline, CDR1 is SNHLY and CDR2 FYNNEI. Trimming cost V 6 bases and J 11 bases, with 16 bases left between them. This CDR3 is CASRKGLDGKLFF. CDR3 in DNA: TGTGCCAGCAGGAAAGGACTGGATGGGAAACTGTTTTTT.

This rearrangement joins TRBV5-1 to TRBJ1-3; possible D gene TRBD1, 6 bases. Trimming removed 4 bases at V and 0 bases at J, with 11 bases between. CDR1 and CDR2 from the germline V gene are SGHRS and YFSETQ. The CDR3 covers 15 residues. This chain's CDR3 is CASSTDSSSGNTIYF. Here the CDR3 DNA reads TGCGCCAGCAGCACGGACAGTAGCTCTGGAAACACCATATATTTT.

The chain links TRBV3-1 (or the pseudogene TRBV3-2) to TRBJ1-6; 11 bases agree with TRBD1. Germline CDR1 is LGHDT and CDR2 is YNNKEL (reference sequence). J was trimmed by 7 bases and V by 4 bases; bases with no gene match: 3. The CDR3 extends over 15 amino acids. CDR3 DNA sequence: TGTGCCAGCAGCCTGGGGACAGGGGGGAATTCACCCCTCCACTTT. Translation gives CASSLGTGGNSPLHF.